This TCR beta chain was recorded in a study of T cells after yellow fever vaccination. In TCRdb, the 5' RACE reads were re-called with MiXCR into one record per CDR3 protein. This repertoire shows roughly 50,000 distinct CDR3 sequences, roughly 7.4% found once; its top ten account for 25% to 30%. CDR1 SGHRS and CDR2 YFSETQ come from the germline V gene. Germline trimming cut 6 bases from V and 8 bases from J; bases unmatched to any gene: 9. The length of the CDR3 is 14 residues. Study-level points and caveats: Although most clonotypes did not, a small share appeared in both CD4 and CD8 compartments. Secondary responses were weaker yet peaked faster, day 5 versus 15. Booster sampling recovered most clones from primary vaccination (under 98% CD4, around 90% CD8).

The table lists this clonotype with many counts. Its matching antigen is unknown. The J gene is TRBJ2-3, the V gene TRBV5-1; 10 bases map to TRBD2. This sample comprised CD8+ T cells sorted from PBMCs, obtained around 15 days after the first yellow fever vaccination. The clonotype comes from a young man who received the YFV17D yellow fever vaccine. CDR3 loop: CASTSGGGGGTQYF. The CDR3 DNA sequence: TGCGCCAGCACAAGCGGGGGGGGCGGCGGTACGCAGTATTTT.